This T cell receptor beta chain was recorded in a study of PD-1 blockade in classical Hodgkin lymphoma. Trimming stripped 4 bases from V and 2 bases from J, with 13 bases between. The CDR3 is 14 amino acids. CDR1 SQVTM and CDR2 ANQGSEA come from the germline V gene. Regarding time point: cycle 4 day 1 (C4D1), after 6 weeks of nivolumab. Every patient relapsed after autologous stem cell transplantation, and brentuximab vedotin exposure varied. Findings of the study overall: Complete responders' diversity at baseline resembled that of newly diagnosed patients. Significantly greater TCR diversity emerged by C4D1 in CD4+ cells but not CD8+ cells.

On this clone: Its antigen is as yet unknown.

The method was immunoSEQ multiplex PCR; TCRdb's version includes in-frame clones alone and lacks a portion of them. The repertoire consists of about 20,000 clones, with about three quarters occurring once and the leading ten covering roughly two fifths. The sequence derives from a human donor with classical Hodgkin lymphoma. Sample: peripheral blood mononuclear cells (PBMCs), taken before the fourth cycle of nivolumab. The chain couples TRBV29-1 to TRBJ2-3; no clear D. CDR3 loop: CSVVHPGHTDTQYF. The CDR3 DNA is TGCAGCGTTGTACACCCTGGGCACACAGATACGCAGTATTTT.